The 25 T cell receptor beta chains given below trace back to one sample, sequenced in a study of cytomegalovirus exposure and HLA in healthy donors. Clones were sequenced by immunoSEQ multiplex PCR, and TCRdb holds only the in-frame ones, with some missing. The sample consists of some 170,000 clones, about 89% of them appearing once. The sequenced material came from PBMCs. These receptors were collected from a man in his late teens or twenties in good health and CMV-seropositive.

The V gene is TRBV9, the J gene TRBJ2-3, with 11 bases that match TRBD2. V gave up 7 bases and J gave up 6 bases; unmatched junction bases: 34. The germline CDR1 and CDR2 sequences are SGDLS and YYNGEE. The CDR3 sequence is 23 residues long. DNA for the CDR3: TGTGCCAGCCCGCCCCCCCCGACTAGCGGGGAGAAATTAGGCACGGGTTATGCGGATACGCAGTATTTT. Amino acids: CASPPPPTSGEKLGTGYADTQYF.

The chain combines TRBV27 with TRBJ2-7; D perhaps matches TRBD2 (6 bases). The CDR3 has 13 amino acids. The germline V and J ends were trimmed by 4 bases and 3 bases, with 10 bases remaining between them. The germline V gene has CDR1 MNHEY and CDR2 SMNVEV (reference sequence). The CDR3 reads CASSSGTLYEQYF. Here the CDR3 DNA reads TGTGCCAGCAGTTCCGGGACTCTCTACGAGCAGTACTTC.

The CDR3 here is CASSLNQGLSTNEKLFF. In DNA, the CDR3 is TGTGCCAGCAGCTTGAACCAGGGGCTGAGCACTAATGAAAAACTGTTTTTT. This chain connects TRBV11-2 to TRBJ1-4; D might be TRBD1 (6 bases). V shed 3 bases and J shed 2 bases, with 16 bases lying between them. The germline gives CDR1 SGHAT, CDR2 FQNNGV. CDR3 length equals 17 residues.

The chain employs TRBV15 and TRBJ1-2, with D possibly matching TRBD1 (5 bases). Trimming took off 1 base at V and 6 bases at J, with 9 bases between the two ends. Germline V gives CDR1 LNHNV, CDR2 YYDKDF (reference sequence). This CDR3 region has 13 residues. Here the CDR3 reads CATSRVEGDGYTF. In DNA form, the CDR3 reads TGTGCCACCAGCAGAGTGGAAGGGGATGGCTACACCTTC.

The CDR3 region is CASSLGSGSGNTIYF. The CDR3 region has the DNA TGCGCCAGCAGCTTGGGATCAGGGTCTGGAAACACCATATATTTT. V usage is TRBV5-1 and J usage is TRBJ1-3, with D perhaps TRBD1 (5 bases). In germline, CDR1 is SGHRS, CDR2 YFSETQ. This CDR3 is built from 15 residues. V dropped 0 bases and J dropped 1 base, with 8 bases sitting between them. Supplemented by reference TRBV5-1 and TRBJ1-3, the full variable domain reads KAGVTQTPRYLIKTRGQQVTLSCSPISGHRSVSWYQQTPGQGLQFLFEYFSETQRNKGNFPGRFSGRQFSNSRSEMNVSTLELGDSALYLCASSLGSGSGNTIYFGEGSWLTVV.

A word on this clone: Other DNA sequences in the sample encode the same CDR3. This rearrangement joins TRBV9 to TRBJ2-3, with D tentatively TRBD1 (6 bases). Per the germline V gene, CDR1 is SGDLS and CDR2 is YYNGEE. The CDR3 totals 14 residues. V was cut by 0 bases and J by 1 base, with 6 bases left in between. CDR3 sequence: CASSVEGGTDTQYF. The CDR3 DNA follows: TGTGCCAGCAGCGTAGAGGGGGGCACAGATACGCAGTATTTT. Full variable domain (missing parts from reference TRBV9 and TRBJ2-3): DSGVTQTPKHLITATGQRVTLRCSPRSGDLSVYWYQQSLDQGLQFLIQYYNGEERAKGNILERFSAQQFPDLHSELNLSSLELGDSALYFCASSVEGGTDTQYFGPGTRLTVL.

This rearrangement joins TRBV18 to TRBJ2-1; the match to TRBD1 covers 7 bases. Trimming took 0 bases from V and 7 from J; bases not matched to a gene: 3. Germline V gene data show CDR1 as KGHSH and CDR2 as LQKENI. The CDR3 runs 14 residues. CDR3 sequence: CASSPPKQGNEQFF. In nucleotides, the CDR3 is TGTGCCAGCTCACCACCGAAACAGGGGAATGAGCAGTTCTTC.

This chain connects TRBV28 to TRBJ2-5; TRBD1 agrees at 12 bases. The CDR3 is 17 residues long. Germline V gene lookup returns CDR1 MDHEN and CDR2 SYDVKM. Unmatched junction bases numbered 12, after V lost 6 bases and J lost 4 bases. The CDR3: CASSPGQGALGGETQYF. DNA of the CDR3: TGTGCCAGCAGCCCGGGACAGGGGGCCCTTGGGGGAGAGACCCAGTACTTC.

This clone came up once. The chain joins TRBV7-6 to TRBJ2-3; TRBD1 agrees at 8 bases. Germline assignment: CDR1 SGHVS and CDR2 FNYEAQ. With V trimmed by 5 bases and J by 0 bases, 7 bases remained unmatched. This CDR3 has 16 amino acids. CDR3 bases: TGTGCCAGCAGCACCAGACAGGGGCCTAGCACAGATACGCAGTATTTT. As protein: CASSTRQGPSTDTQYF.

There are a few counts of this clone. The chain combines TRBV5-1 with TRBJ1-6; 8 bases fit TRBD1. The CDR3 is made up of 14 amino acids. Germline values: CDR1 SGHRS, CDR2 YFSETQ. The J segment lost 5 bases and the V segment lost 7 bases, leaving 5 bases of the junction unmatched. CDR3 residues: CASRQGPDNSPLHF. The CDR3 region has the DNA TGCGCCAGCCGACAGGGGCCCGATAATTCACCCCTCCACTTT.

The chain employs TRBV28 and TRBJ2-2; 8 bases are a match to TRBD1. The CDR3 extends over 15 amino acids. With 6 bases clipped from V and 6 bases from J, the junction kept 9 bases outside the gene matches. Germline V gene data show CDR1 as MDHEN and CDR2 as SYDVKM. The CDR3 sequence: CASSTDQDRAGELFF. CDR3 DNA: TGTGCCAGCAGCACAGACCAGGACAGGGCCGGGGAGCTGTTTTTT.

CDR3 amino acids: CAISESGLDEQFF. Here the CDR3 DNA reads TGTGCCATCAGTGAATCTGGGCTCGATGAGCAGTTCTTC. The chain carries TRBV10-3 and TRBJ2-1; D uncertain. CDR3 length: 13 amino acids. Germline V gives CDR1 ENHRY, CDR2 SYGVKD. V was trimmed by 3 bases and J by 8 bases, leaving 11 bases between them.

The chain joins TRBV9 to TRBJ2-2; D gene unclear. This CDR3 has 14 amino acids. Germline V lookup: CDR1 SGDLS, CDR2 YYNGEE. The ends were cut back, 1 base at V and 8 bases at J, with 12 bases in the middle. As DNA, the CDR3 is TGTGCCAGCAGCGTATTCTACAGATCGGGGGAGCTGTTTTTT. This encodes CASSVFYRSGELFF.

This clone was seen a handful of times. The CDR3 coding sequence is TGTGCCAGCAGCCCGGGGTCAGAAGAAGCTTTCTTT. This translates into CASSPGSEEAFF. This chain links TRBV5-6 with TRBJ1-1; D unresolved. Germline lookup yields CDR1 SGHDT and CDR2 YYEEEE. Deletions cut 4 bases from V and 8 bases from J, with 12 bases between. The CDR3 has 12 residues.

The chain combines TRBV6-5 with TRBJ1-6; TRBD1 matches 7 bases. This CDR3 is built from 15 residues. V trimming: 5 bases; J trimming: 6 bases; junction bases outside the gene matches: 7. Germline CDR1 and CDR2: MNHEY and SVGAGI. The CDR3 DNA is TGTGCCAGCAGTCATGACAGGGACAGTAATTCACCCCTCCACTTT. Its translation: CASSHDRDSNSPLHF.

V and J are TRBV12-5 and TRBJ1-1; D unclear. The CDR3 loop spans 15 amino acids. V was cut by 0 bases and J by 4 bases, with 12 bases left in between. Germline V gene data show CDR1 as LGHNT and CDR2 as FRNRAP. As DNA, the CDR3 is TGTGCTAGTGGTTTGGTAATTCGATCGAGCACTGAAGCTTTCTTT. Translating it yields CASGLVIRSSTEAFF.

The V and J genes are TRBV7-2 and TRBJ1-4, with 11 bases aligning to TRBD1. The V and J ends lost 2 bases and 7 bases, in that order; junction bases with no gene match: 3. The V gene's germline CDR1 is SGHTA and CDR2 FQGNSA. CDR3 length: 15 amino acids. Here the CDR3 reads CASSLRTGGFEKLFF. The CDR3 DNA sequence: TGTGCCAGCAGCTTACGGACAGGGGGCTTTGAAAAACTGTTTTTT.

The chain recombines TRBV7-9 with TRBJ2-2; tentatively, D is TRBD1 (5 bases). Germline values: CDR1 SEHNR, CDR2 FQNEAQ (reference sequence). The CDR3 extends over 15 amino acids. V gave up 0 bases and J gave up 6 bases, with 11 bases separating them. The CDR3 sequence is CASSLARVVAGELFF. The CDR3 coding sequence is TGTGCCAGCAGCTTAGCCAGGGTAGTCGCCGGGGAGCTGTTTTTT.

With respect to this clone: Other DNA sequences in this sample translate to the same CDR3. This sequence joins TRBV5-1 and TRBJ1-4; D not certain. The V gene's germline CDR1 is SGHRS and CDR2 YFSETQ. V shed 1 base and J shed 0 bases, with 4 bases lying between them. The CDR3 runs 14 residues. Written as DNA, the CDR3 is TGCGCCAGCAGCTTGACGGCAACTAATGAAAAACTGTTTTTT. It translates to CASSLTATNEKLFF.

This clone was seen a handful of times. The chain combines TRBV5-1 with TRBJ2-7, with D possibly matching TRBD1 (6 bases). The CDR3 is 14 amino acids. Germline V gene sequence: CDR1 SGHRS, CDR2 YFSETQ. V dropped 3 bases and J dropped 4 bases, with 14 bases sitting between them. In DNA form, the CDR3 reads TGCGCCAGCAGCTCCAACCAGGGGTTGTACGAGCAGTACTTC. Translation gives CASSSNQGLYEQYF.

The chain combines TRBV7-2 with TRBJ2-3, with D maybe TRBD2 (7 bases). Germline lookup yields CDR1 SGHTA and CDR2 FQGNSA. Trimming removed 4 bases from V and 11 bases from J, with 22 bases in between. The CDR3 consists of 15 residues. CDR3 sequence: CASSSRGGAGREQYF. CDR3 DNA: TGTGCCAGCAGCTCTCGAGGGGGAGCGGGAAGAGAGCAGTATTTT. The complete variable domain, with remaining parts taken from reference TRBV7-2 and TRBJ2-3, reads GAGVSQSPSNKVTEKGKDVELRCDPISGHTALYWYRQSLGQGLEFLIYFQGNSAPDKSGLPSDRFSAERTGGSVSTLTIQRTQQEDSAVYLCASSSRGGAGREQYFGPGTRLTVL.

The V call is TRBV9, the J call TRBJ1-2; TRBD1 is a possible D gene (5 bases). Germline CDR1 SGDLS, CDR2 YYNGEE. The CDR3 totals 14 residues. Trimming pared 0 bases from V and 3 bases from J, leaving 9 bases between. The CDR3 loop is CASSVAGRDYGYTF. CDR3 in DNA: TGTGCCAGCAGCGTAGCTGGCAGGGACTATGGCTACACCTTC.

In this sample, this clone turned up a few times. The chain has TRBV10-3 and TRBJ1-2; D is perhaps TRBD1 (5 bases). Germline V lookup: CDR1 ENHRY, CDR2 SYGVKD. V was cut by 3 bases and J by 4 bases, with 12 bases left in between. The CDR3 length is 14 residues. CDR3 amino acids: CAISEIQAAYGYTF. The DNA of the CDR3 is TGTGCCATCAGTGAAATACAGGCGGCCTATGGCTACACCTTC.

This sequence joins TRBV30 and TRBJ2-2, with TRBD2 identical over 13 bases. The germline CDR1 and CDR2 sequences are GTSNPN and SVGIG (reference sequence). The CDR3 is made up of 17 amino acids. V gave up 8 bases and J gave up 2 bases; unmatched junction bases: 11. In DNA, the CDR3 is TGTGCCGGAATACCCGGGACTAGCGGGACAAACACCGGGGAGCTGTTTTTT. As protein: CAGIPGTSGTNTGELFF.

The chain has TRBV6-5 and TRBJ2-1, with 11 nucleotides matching TRBD2. V was clipped by 3 bases and J by 8 bases; unmatched bases: 6. Per germline, CDR1 MNHEY and CDR2 SVGAGI. The CDR3 contains 15 residues. In DNA, the CDR3 is TGTGCCAGCAGTTATCTAGCGGGAGGTCGTGATGAGCAGTTCTTC. It yields the protein CASSYLAGGRDEQFF.